A single sample gave rise to the 24 T cell receptor beta chains below, sequenced in a study of blood T cell repertoires in COVID-19. Clones were sequenced by immunoSEQ multiplex PCR, and TCRdb holds only the in-frame ones, with some missing. The data contain approximately 200,000 clones, 75% to 90% of them singletons. Sequencing was carried out using PBMCs or T cells enriched from blood (not recorded which). These receptors all stem from a young woman who had been exposed to COVID-19.

The J gene is TRBJ1-1, the V gene TRBV24-1; D gene unclear. This CDR3 region has 15 residues. Trimming removed 2 bases from V and 1 base from J, with 10 bases in between. CDR1 KGHDR and CDR2 SFDVKD come from the germline V gene. The chain's CDR3 is CATSDWSQTNTEAFF. The CDR3 coding sequence is TGTGCCACCAGTGATTGGTCACAAACGAACACTGAAGCTTTCTTT.

The V gene is TRBV7-3, the J gene TRBJ2-2; 9 bases line up with TRBD2. The V gene end was trimmed by 5 bases and the J gene end by 4 bases; junction bases not matched to a gene: 11. Germline CDR1 reads SGHTA; CDR2 reads FQGTGA. CDR3 length: 17 residues. In DNA, the CDR3 is TGTGCCAGCAGCCGTAGCGGGGGTGCCTTGGTCACCGGGGAGCTGTTTTTT. The encoded protein is CASSRSGGALVTGELFF.

This chain joins TRBV7-2 and TRBJ1-3, with 8 bases identical to TRBD1. Germline CDR1 reads SGHTA; CDR2 reads FQGNSA. This CDR3 region has 16 residues. Losses at the gene ends were 5 bases for V and 0 bases for J; bases not matched to a gene: 6. The CDR3 coding sequence is TGTGCCAGCAGCCACCGGACAGGGCGCTCTGGAAACACCATATATTTT. This encodes CASSHRTGRSGNTIYF.

The J gene is TRBJ1-2, the V gene TRBV19, with TRBD1 identical over 9 bases. V shed 4 bases, J shed 2 bases, and the junction held 2 bases outside the gene matches. The CDR3 is 14 amino acids. Germline loops: CDR1 LNHDA, CDR2 SQIVND (reference sequence). CDR3 protein: CASSTTGGNYGYTF. For the CDR3, the DNA is TGTGCCAGTAGTACCACAGGGGGCAACTATGGCTACACCTTC.

This clone was detected a few times. The chain employs TRBV6-1 and TRBJ1-5; D possibly corresponds to TRBD1 (6 bases). The V and J ends lost 1 base and 7 bases respectively, with 11 bases between them. This CDR3 comprises 14 residues. Germline CDR1 and CDR2: MNHNS and SASEGT. CDR3 protein: CASSEGGRRQPQHF. The CDR3 nucleotides read TGTGCCAGCAGTGAAGGGGGGCGTCGACAGCCCCAGCATTTT.

This clone was observed a single time. This chain joins TRBV5-6 and TRBJ2-4; TRBD2 is a possible D gene (5 bases). Per the germline V gene, CDR1 is SGHDT and CDR2 is YYEEEE. The CDR3 sequence is 15 residues long. Trimming left V 3 bases short and J 7 bases short, with 17 bases between. CDR3 residues: CASSSQARGGNIQYF. The CDR3, as DNA: TGTGCCAGCAGCTCCCAGGCCCGGGGTGGGAACATTCAGTACTTC.

A word on this clone: Distinct nucleotide sequences in the sample also encode this CDR3. The chain combines TRBV27 with TRBJ2-1; 7 nucleotides line up with TRBD1. Looked up from germline, CDR1 is MNHEY and CDR2 is SMNVEV (reference sequence). Trimming cost V 2 bases and J 2 bases; bases outside gene matches: 0. The CDR3 runs 14 residues. The DNA of the CDR3 is TGTGCCAGCAGTTTAGGGACAGCCTACAATGAGCAGTTCTTC. This encodes CASSLGTAYNEQFF.

J is TRBJ2-1 and V is TRBV27, with D uncertain. Deletions cut 7 bases from V and 0 bases from J, with 10 bases between. The CDR3 covers 14 residues. Germline V gene lookup returns CDR1 MNHEY and CDR2 SMNVEV (reference sequence). The DNA for the CDR3 is TGTGCCAGCACTGGCCGAAGCTCCTACAATGAGCAGTTCTTC. Translating it yields CASTGRSSYNEQFF.

The chain links TRBV3-1 (or the pseudogene TRBV3-2) to TRBJ2-1; D is perhaps TRBD2 (6 bases). Germline V gene lookup returns CDR1 LGHDT and CDR2 YNNKEL (reference sequence). With 1 base removed from V and 7 bases from J, the gap between germline ends came to 8 bases. The CDR3 sequence is 13 residues long. CDR3 bases: TGTGCCAGCAGCCAAGTGGGGGGTAATGAGCAGTTCTTC. It is translated as CASSQVGGNEQFF.

The chain couples TRBV5-4 to TRBJ1-1, with a weak D call TRBD1 (5 bases). CDR3 length: 14 amino acids. Germline CDR1 and CDR2: SGHNT and YYREEE (reference sequence). With 1 base removed from V and 6 bases from J, the gap between germline ends came to 13 bases. CDR3 DNA sequence: TGTGCCAGCAGCTTGAGGCAGGGAATCGCTGAAGCTTTCTTT. Translation: CASSLRQGIAEAFF.

The CDR3 DNA follows: TGTGCCAGCAGTTACTCGGGACAGGGTCCTTTTGACGAGCAGTACTTC. Amino acid sequence: CASSYSGQGPFDEQYF. The J gene is TRBJ2-7, the V gene TRBV6-6; 9 positions agree with TRBD1. Germline lookup yields CDR1 MNHNY and CDR2 SVGAGI (reference sequence). The CDR3 length is 16 residues. V shed 0 bases, J shed 5 bases, and the junction held 8 bases outside the gene matches.

The genes are TRBV2 and TRBJ2-4; D unclear. The V end lost 3 bases, the J end lost 1 base, and 10 bases lay between the germline ends. Per the germline V gene, CDR1 is SNHLY and CDR2 is FYNNEI. The CDR3 extends over 15 amino acids. The CDR3 DNA sequence: TGTGCCAGCAGTGACTCTCACCAGGCCAAAAACATTCAGTACTTC. This translates into CASSDSHQAKNIQYF.

This clone turned up a few times. J is TRBJ2-7 and V is TRBV2; TRBD2 aligns across 8 bases. CDR3 length: 16 residues. Germline V CDR1 and CDR2: SNHLY, FYNNEI. V shed 5 bases, J shed 2 bases, and the junction held 11 bases outside the gene matches. CDR3 nucleotide sequence: TGTGCCAGCAGTCGAGCGGGGGTTGCGGGTCCCTACGAGCAGTACTTC. This codes for CASSRAGVAGPYEQYF.

The chain is built from TRBV20-1 and TRBJ1-5; D is possibly TRBD1 (5 bases). The CDR3 extends over 14 amino acids. V was cut by 3 bases and J by 2 bases, with 11 bases left in between. The germline V gene has CDR1 DFQATT and CDR2 SNEGSKA (reference sequence). Here the CDR3 reads CSASVGARNQPQHF. CDR3 nucleotide sequence: TGCAGTGCTAGTGTTGGGGCACGCAATCAGCCCCAGCATTTT.

This chain links TRBV7-6 with TRBJ2-3; perhaps TRBD1 as D (5 bases). Trimming pared 3 bases from V and 4 bases from J, leaving 8 bases between. The length of the CDR3 is 13 residues. Germline V gene data show CDR1 as SGHVS and CDR2 as FNYEAQ. CDR3 loop: CASSFTGSDTQYF. DNA for the CDR3: TGTGCCAGCAGCTTTACAGGTTCAGATACGCAGTATTTT.

The chain couples TRBV5-1 to TRBJ1-2, with D possibly being TRBD1 (6 bases). V was clipped by 0 bases and J by 7 bases, with 13 bases between them. Germline V gene data show CDR1 as SGHRS and CDR2 as YFSETQ. This CDR3 has 14 residues. In DNA form, the CDR3 reads TGCGCCAGCAGCTTGGTGCCTCAGGGGATTGGCTACACCTTC. Protein product: CASSLVPQGIGYTF.

This clone was seen many times. The J gene is TRBJ2-7, the V gene TRBV18, with 7 bases fitting TRBD1. From germline, CDR1 is KGHSH and CDR2 LQKENI. This CDR3 is 16 amino acids long. Trimming cost V 2 bases and J 0 bases; bases outside gene matches: 7. CDR3 bases: TGTGCCAGCTCACCATCGGTACAGGGGAGCTCCTACGAGCAGTACTTC. Amino acid sequence: CASSPSVQGSSYEQYF.

This clone was found a few times. The chain uses TRBV9 and TRBJ2-7; TRBD1 matches 8 bases. The CDR3 length is 15 residues. The germline CDR1 and CDR2 sequences are SGDLS and YYNGEE. V shed 0 bases and J 6 bases; nucleotides not matched to a gene: 8. CDR3 loop: CASSVDVSGGGEQYF. DNA for the CDR3: TGTGCCAGCAGCGTAGACGTGTCAGGGGGCGGCGAGCAGTACTTC.

This clone showed up just once. V gene TRBV7-9 combines with J gene TRBJ1-1; D uncertain. V gave up 4 bases and J gave up 0 bases, with 6 bases separating them. The V gene's germline CDR1 is SEHNR and CDR2 FQNEAQ (reference sequence). This CDR3 has 13 residues. The DNA for the CDR3 is TGTGCCAGCAGCTATTCAGTGAACACTGAAGCTTTCTTT. Protein sequence: CASSYSVNTEAFF.

The CDR3 DNA reads as TGTGCCAGCGGAACCGGGACTAGCGGGGAGGGGACCCAGTACTTC. It specifies CASGTGTSGEGTQYF. This rearrangement joins TRBV2 to TRBJ2-5; TRBD2 matches 13 bases. CDR1 is SNHLY, CDR2 FYNNEI, per germline. Trimming at V came to 8 bases and at J to 7 bases, leaving 10 bases not matched to a gene. The CDR3 runs to 15 residues.

On this clone itself: Other nucleotide sequences from this sample produce the same CDR3. The V gene is TRBV19, the J gene TRBJ1-1; 7 positions agree with TRBD1. J gave up 5 bases and V 5 bases, and 2 bases lay outside the gene matches. Germline V lookup: CDR1 LNHDA, CDR2 SQIVND (reference sequence). This CDR3 is built from 12 residues. CDR3 protein: CASSPTGTEAFF. DNA of the CDR3: TGTGCCAGTAGTCCGACAGGGACTGAAGCTTTCTTT.

The genes are TRBV5-1 and TRBJ2-7; TRBD1 matches at 7 bases. The CDR3 runs to 13 residues. Trimming took 1 base from V and 6 from J; bases not matched to a gene: 4. Germline assignment: CDR1 SGHRS and CDR2 YFSETQ. CDR3 loop: CASSLTGVSEQYF. The CDR3 coding sequence is TGCGCCAGCAGCTTGACAGGGGTGAGCGAGCAGTACTTC.

The J gene is TRBJ1-6, the V gene TRBV6-5; D not certain. The germline gives CDR1 MNHEY, CDR2 SVGAGI. The CDR3 is 14 residues long. V dropped 5 bases and J dropped 13 bases, with 18 bases sitting between them. The CDR3 DNA sequence: TGTGCCAGCAGTCACGACGGACTCCAGTCCCCCCTCCACTTT. It yields the protein CASSHDGLQSPLHF.

The chain links TRBV9 to TRBJ1-5; tentative D call: TRBD1 (6 bases). The germline gives CDR1 SGDLS, CDR2 YYNGEE. The CDR3 loop spans 15 amino acids. V lost 0 bases to trimming and J lost 4 bases, with 11 bases between them. CDR3: CASSVDGGENQPQHF. As DNA, the CDR3 is TGTGCCAGCAGCGTAGATGGGGGCGAGAATCAGCCCCAGCATTTT.